Following are 6 T cell receptor beta chains from one sample sequenced in a study of cytomegalovirus exposure and HLA in healthy donors. Primers included in the PCR were 60 Vbeta and 13 Jbeta primers. Sequencing used immunoSEQ multiplex PCR; TCRdb keeps in-frame clones, though not all of them. This table has around 140,000 clones, about four fifths appearing once. The sequencing input was PBMCs. Receptors were obtained from a man in his forties in good health and CMV-seronegative.

Remarks on this clone: The junction departs from germline at one end; a sequencing error may be responsible. V and J are TRBV11-2 and TRBJ1-1; 7 nucleotides line up with TRBD1. This CDR3 is 17 amino acids long. The germline V gene has CDR1 SGHAT and CDR2 FQNNGV. CDR3 nucleotides: TGTGCCAGCAGCGTAGACGACAGGGTTTTCATGGACACTGAAGCTTTCTTT. Protein sequence: CASSVDDRVFMDTEAFF.

The V gene is TRBV25-1, the J gene TRBJ1-2, with 10 bases matching TRBD1. The CDR3 is 14 residues long. Germline values: CDR1 MGHDK, CDR2 SYGVNS. The trim removed 4 bases at V and 4 bases at J, leaving 3 bases unmatched. CDR3 sequence (DNA): TGTGCCAGCAGTGGGGGGACAGGGGTCTATGGCTACACCTTC. Translating gives CASSGGTGVYGYTF.

The chain has TRBV2 and TRBJ2-5; D is undetermined. This CDR3 has 12 amino acids. Germline CDR1 reads SNHLY; CDR2 reads FYNNEI. Trimming removed 6 bases at V and 5 bases at J, with 10 bases between. CDR3: CASRGPGETQYF. CDR3 DNA: TGTGCCAGCAGGGGTCCCGGGGAGACCCAGTACTTC. The full variable domain, completed using reference TRBV2 and TRBJ2-5, is EPEVTQTPSHQVTQMGQEVILRCVPISNHLYFYWYRQILGQKVEFLVSFYNNEISEKSEIFDDQFSVERPDGSNFTLKIRSTKLEDSAMYFCASRGPGETQYFGPGTRLLVL.

J is TRBJ2-7 and V is TRBV28; tentatively, D is TRBD1 (6 bases). Germline CDR1 is MDHEN and CDR2 is SYDVKM. CDR3 length equals 15 residues. The ends were cut back, 6 bases at V and 3 bases at J, with 18 bases in the middle. The CDR3 nucleotides are TGTGCCAGCAGCCCGGCCAAGGCAGGGGACTACGAGCAGTACTTC. Its translation is CASSPAKAGDYEQYF.

The genes are TRBV29-1 and TRBJ2-2; D unclear. CDR3 length: 11 amino acids. The V end was cut by 4 bases, the J end by 7 bases, with 7 bases between. Germline V gene sequence: CDR1 SQVTM, CDR2 ANQGSEA. The CDR3: CSVVLYGELFF. CDR3 nucleotide sequence: TGCAGCGTTGTTCTGTACGGGGAGCTGTTTTTT.

The chain recombines TRBV9 with TRBJ2-5; 7 bases match TRBD2. Germline CDR1 SGDLS, CDR2 YYNGEE. V shed 4 bases and J 2 bases; nucleotides not matched to a gene: 8. CDR3 length: 15 amino acids. The CDR3 reads CASSPPRGVQETQYF. CDR3 nucleotide sequence: TGTGCCAGCAGCCCTCCTCGGGGGGTACAAGAGACCCAGTACTTC.